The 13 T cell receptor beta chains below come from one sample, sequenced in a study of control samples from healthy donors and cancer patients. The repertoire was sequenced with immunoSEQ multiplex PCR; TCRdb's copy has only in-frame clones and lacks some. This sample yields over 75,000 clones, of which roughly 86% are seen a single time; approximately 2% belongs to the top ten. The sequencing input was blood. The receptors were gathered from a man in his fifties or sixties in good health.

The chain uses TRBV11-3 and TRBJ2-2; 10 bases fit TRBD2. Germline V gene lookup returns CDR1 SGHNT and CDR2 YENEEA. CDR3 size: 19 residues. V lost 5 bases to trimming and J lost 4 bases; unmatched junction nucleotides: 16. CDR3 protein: CASSLGLGLATVGTGELFF. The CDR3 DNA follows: TGTGCCAGCAGCCTTGGTCTGGGACTAGCGACCGTGGGCACCGGGGAGCTGTTTTTT.

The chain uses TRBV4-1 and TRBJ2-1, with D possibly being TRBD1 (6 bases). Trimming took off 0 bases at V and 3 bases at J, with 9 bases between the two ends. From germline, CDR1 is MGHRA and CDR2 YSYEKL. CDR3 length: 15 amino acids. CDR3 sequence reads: CASSQDGGNYNEQFF. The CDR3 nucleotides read TGCGCCAGCAGCCAAGATGGGGGCAACTACAATGAGCAGTTCTTC.

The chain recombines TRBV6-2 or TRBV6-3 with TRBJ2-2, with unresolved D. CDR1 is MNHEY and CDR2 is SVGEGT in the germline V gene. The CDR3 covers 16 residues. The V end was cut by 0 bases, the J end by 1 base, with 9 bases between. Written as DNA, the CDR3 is TGTGCCAGCAGTTACTCGAGACGCTTGAACACCGGGGAGCTGTTTTTT. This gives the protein CASSYSRRLNTGELFF.

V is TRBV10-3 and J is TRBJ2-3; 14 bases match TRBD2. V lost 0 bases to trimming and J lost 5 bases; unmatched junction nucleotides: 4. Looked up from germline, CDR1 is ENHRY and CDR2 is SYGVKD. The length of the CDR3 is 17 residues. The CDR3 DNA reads TGTGCCATCAGTGAGTCGACTAGCGGGGGGGTGTTAGATACGCAGTATTTT. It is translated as CAISESTSGGVLDTQYF.

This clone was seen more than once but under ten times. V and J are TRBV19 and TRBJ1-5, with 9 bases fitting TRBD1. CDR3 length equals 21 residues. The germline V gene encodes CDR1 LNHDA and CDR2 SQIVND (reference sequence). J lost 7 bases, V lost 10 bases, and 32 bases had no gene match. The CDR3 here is CANTIPEDRGIPGSPGQPQHF. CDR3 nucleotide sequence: TGTGCCAACACCATACCAGAAGACAGGGGGATTCCTGGATCTCCAGGCCAGCCCCAGCATTTT.

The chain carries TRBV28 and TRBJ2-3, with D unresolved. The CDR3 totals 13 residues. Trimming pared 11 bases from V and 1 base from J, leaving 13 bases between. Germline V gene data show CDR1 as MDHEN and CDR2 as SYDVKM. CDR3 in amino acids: CAYRISGTDTQYF. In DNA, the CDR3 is TGTGCCTACCGGATCAGCGGCACAGATACGCAGTATTTT.

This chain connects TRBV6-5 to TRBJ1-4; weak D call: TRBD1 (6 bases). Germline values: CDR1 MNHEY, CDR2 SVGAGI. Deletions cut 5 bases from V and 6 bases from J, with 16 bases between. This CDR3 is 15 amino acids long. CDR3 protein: CASSPIQGSHEKLFF. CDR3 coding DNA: TGTGCCAGCAGTCCGATACAGGGAAGTCATGAAAAACTGTTTTTT.

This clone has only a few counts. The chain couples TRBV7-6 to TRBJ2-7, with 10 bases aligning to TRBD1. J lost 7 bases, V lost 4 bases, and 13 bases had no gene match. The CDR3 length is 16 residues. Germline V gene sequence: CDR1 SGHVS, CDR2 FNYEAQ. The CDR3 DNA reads TGTGCCAGCAGCTCTGCTCCCTTAGGGACAGGGGTTGAGCAGTACTTC. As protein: CASSSAPLGTGVEQYF.

The CDR3 DNA follows: TGTGCCAGCAGCTTAGATCTCAGACTAAATGAAAAACTGTTTTTT. It specifies CASSLDLRLNEKLFF. J is TRBJ1-4 and V is TRBV7-9; no clear D. Per germline, CDR1 SEHNR and CDR2 FQNEAQ (reference sequence). This CDR3 contains 15 residues. With 1 base removed from V and 5 bases from J, the gap between germline ends came to 11 bases.

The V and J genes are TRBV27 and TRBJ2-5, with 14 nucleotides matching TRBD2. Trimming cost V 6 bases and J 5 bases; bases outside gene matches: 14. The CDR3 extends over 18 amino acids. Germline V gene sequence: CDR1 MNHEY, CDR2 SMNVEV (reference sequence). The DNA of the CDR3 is TGTGCCAGCAGCGAGATAAGACTAGCGGGGGGGCGGGTTGAGACCCAGTACTTC. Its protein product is CASSEIRLAGGRVETQYF.

DNA for the CDR3: TGTGCCAGCAGCCAAAATACCGGGACAGTAAATGAAAAACTGTTTTTT. Its protein is CASSQNTGTVNEKLFF. The chain combines TRBV7-8 with TRBJ1-4, with 7 bases that match TRBD1. The J segment lost 5 bases and the V segment lost 5 bases, leaving 11 bases of the junction unmatched. This CDR3 region has 16 residues. The germline V gene has CDR1 SGHVS and CDR2 FQNEAQ.

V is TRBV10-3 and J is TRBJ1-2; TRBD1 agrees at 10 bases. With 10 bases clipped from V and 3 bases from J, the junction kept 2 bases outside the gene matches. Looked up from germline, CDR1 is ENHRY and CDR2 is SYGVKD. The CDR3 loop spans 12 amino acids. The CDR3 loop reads CATGQGYYGYTF. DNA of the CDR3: TGTGCCACGGGACAGGGGTACTATGGCTACACCTTC.

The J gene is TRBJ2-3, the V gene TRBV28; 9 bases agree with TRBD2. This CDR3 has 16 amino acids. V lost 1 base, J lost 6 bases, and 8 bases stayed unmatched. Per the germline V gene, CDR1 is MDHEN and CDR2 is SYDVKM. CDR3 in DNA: TGTGCCAGCAGTTTATCCGCTAGCGGGACGGGGGATACGCAGTATTTT. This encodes CASSLSASGTGDTQYF.